This T cell receptor (beta chain) was retrieved from a study of T cells in tuberculosis. Study details: T cells were selected with CD1B tetramers loaded with glucose monomycolate. Study results and limitations: Smaller alpha distances in active tuberculosis partly reflected shorter CDR3-alpha lengths. Active tuberculosis cases were adults; controls were adolescents.

Each clinical donor contributed on average around 110,000 T cells from unsorted cryopreserved PBMC. Turning to this clone: As yet, its antigen is unknown.

Trimming took off 5 bases at V and 7 bases at J, with 11 bases between the two ends. The CDR3 contains 13 residues. Germline CDR1 and CDR2: SGHAT and FQNNGV. Generated by immunoSEQ multiplex PCR, the TCRdb table keeps only in-frame clones and is missing some. Seen here are roughly 29,000 clones, roughly 93% observed once, and the top ten hold over 4.5%. The TCR originated in a donor between 5 and 29 years old with latent tuberculosis or without tuberculosis infection. This chain uses TRBV11-2 with TRBJ2-2; the D gene is possibly TRBD1 (6 bases). The specimen was PBMCs. CDR3 amino acids: CASSPRGVGELFF. CDR3 nucleotide sequence: TGTGCCAGCAGCCCCAGGGGTGTCGGGGAGCTGTTTTTT.